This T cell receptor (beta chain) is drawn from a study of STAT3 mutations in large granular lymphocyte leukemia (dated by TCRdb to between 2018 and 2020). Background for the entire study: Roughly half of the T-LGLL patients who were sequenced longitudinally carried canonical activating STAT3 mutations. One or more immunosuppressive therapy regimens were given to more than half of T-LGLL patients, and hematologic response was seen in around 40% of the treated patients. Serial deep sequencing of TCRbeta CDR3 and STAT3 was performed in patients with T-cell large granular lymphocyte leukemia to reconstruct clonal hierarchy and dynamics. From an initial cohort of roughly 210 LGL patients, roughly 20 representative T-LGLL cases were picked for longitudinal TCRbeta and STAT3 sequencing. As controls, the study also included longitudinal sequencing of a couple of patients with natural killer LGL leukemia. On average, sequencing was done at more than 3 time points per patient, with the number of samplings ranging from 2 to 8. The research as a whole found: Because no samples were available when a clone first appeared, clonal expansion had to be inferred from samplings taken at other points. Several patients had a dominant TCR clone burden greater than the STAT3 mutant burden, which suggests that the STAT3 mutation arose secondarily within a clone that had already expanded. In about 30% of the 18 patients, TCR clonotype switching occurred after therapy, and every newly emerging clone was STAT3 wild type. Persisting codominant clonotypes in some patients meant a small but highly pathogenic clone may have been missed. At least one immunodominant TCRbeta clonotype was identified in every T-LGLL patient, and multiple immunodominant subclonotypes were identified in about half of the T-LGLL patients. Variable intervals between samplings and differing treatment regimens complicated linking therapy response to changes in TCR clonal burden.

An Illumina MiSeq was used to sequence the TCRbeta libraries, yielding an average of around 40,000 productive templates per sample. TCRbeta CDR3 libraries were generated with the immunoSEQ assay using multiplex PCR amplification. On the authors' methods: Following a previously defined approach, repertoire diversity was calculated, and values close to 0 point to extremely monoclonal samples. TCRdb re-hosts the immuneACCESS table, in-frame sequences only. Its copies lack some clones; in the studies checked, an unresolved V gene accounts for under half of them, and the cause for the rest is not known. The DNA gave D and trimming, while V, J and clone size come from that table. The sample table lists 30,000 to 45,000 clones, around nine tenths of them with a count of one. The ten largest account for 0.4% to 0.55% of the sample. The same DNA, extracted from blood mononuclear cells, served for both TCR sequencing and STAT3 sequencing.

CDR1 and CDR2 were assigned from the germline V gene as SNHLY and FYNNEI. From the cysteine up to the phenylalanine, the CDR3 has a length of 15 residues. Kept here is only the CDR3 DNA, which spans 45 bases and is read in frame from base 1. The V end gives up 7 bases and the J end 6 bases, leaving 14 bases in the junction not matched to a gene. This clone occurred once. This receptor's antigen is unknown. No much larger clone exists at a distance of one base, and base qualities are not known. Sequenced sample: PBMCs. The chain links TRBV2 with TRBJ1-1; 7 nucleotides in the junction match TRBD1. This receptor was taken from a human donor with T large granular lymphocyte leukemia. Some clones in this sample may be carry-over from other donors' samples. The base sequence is TGTGCCAGCATCGAACCACAGGGGTGGGTTCCTGAAGCTTTCTTT. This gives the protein CASIEPQGWVPEAFF.